These T cell receptor beta chains were read from a single sample in a study of beta chain features in type 1 diabetes. Assay: immunoSEQ multiplex PCR; the TCRdb copy retains only in-frame clones and omits some. The sample holds roughly 150,000 clones, approximately 12% seen once. Sequenced material: central memory CD4+ T cells from blood. These receptors all stem from a man between 18 and 29 years old in good health. Both conserved end residues are part of each CDR3. The order of the fields is V gene, J gene, D gene, clone size, CDR3 protein, CDR3 DNA. A D gene is named only where the DNA matches it firmly. Clone size is shown for a subset of rows, as once, few, many or a class of expanded clone.

TRBV6-6	TRBJ2-7	NA	NA	CASRGPNYEQYF	TGTGCCAGCAGGGGTCCGAACTACGAGCAGTACTTC
TRBV4-3	TRBJ1-5	NA	NA	CASSQQDRGNQPQHF	TGCGCCAGCAGCCAACAGGACCGAGGCAATCAGCCCCAGCATTTT
TRBV4-2	TRBJ2-7	NA	NA	CASSQQTQGGYEQYF	TGTGCCAGCAGCCAACAGACTCAGGGGGGGTACGAGCAGTACTTC
TRBV29-1	TRBJ1-1	TRBD1	NA	CSSIRGRNTEAFF	TGCAGCTCCATAAGGGGGCGGAACACTGAAGCTTTCTTT
TRBV27	TRBJ2-4	TRBD1	few	CASSLRQGGAKNIQYF	TGTGCCAGCAGTCTCCGACAGGGGGGGGCCAAAAACATTCAGTACTTC
TRBV25-1	TRBJ2-7	TRBD1	NA	CATRGPLVQYF	TGTGCCACAAGGGGGCCCTTGGTGCAGTACTTC
TRBV9	TRBJ1-5	NA	few	CASSAHTSNQPQHF	TGTGCCAGCAGCGCCCACACTAGCAATCAGCCCCAGCATTTT
TRBV27	TRBJ1-6	NA	NA	CACGVPKSSPLHF	TGTGCCTGCGGGGTTCCGAAGAGTTCACCCCTCCACTTT
TRBV11-2	TRBJ2-3	TRBD1	few	CASSQQGAGTDTQYF	TGTGCCAGCAGCCAACAGGGGGCCGGGACAGATACGCAGTATTTT
TRBV4-3	TRBJ2-1	TRBD2	many	CASSQAFSGRAVNEQFF	TGCGCCAGCAGCCAAGCGTTTAGCGGGAGGGCCGTCAATGAGCAGTTCTTC
TRBV27	TRBJ1-1	NA	NA	CASSLAGLEKNTEAFF	TGTGCCAGCAGTTTAGCGGGGTTGGAGAAGAACACTGAAGCTTTCTTT
TRBV7-2	TRBJ1-1	NA	NA	CASSLRQGTRTEAFF	TGTGCCAGCAGCTTAAGGCAGGGAACAAGGACTGAAGCTTTCTTT
TRBV4-1	TRBJ2-5	TRBD2	NA	CASSQDGTSGTRGTQYF	TGCGCCAGCAGCCAAGACGGGACTAGCGGGACTCGGGGGACCCAGTACTTC
TRBV7-2	TRBJ2-1	NA	NA	CASSWAAAEGNEQFF	TGTGCCAGCAGCTGGGCAGCGGCAGAAGGGAATGAGCAGTTCTTC
TRBV28	TRBJ1-2	NA	few	CASSLSGRERGYTF	TGTGCCAGCAGTTTATCGGGGCGGGAAAGGGGCTACACCTTC
TRBV9	TRBJ2-3	NA	NA	CASSVAGRKGDTQYF	TGTGCCAGCAGCGTAGCGGGCAGGAAGGGGGATACGCAGTATTTT
TRBV18	TRBJ2-5	TRBD1	NA	CASSTTGGQETQYF	TGTGCCAGCTCAACTACAGGGGGCCAAGAGACCCAGTACTTC
TRBV9	TRBJ2-1	TRBD2	NA	CASSARTSGGALEQFF	TGTGCCAGCAGCGCCCGGACTAGCGGGGGGGCCCTTGAGCAGTTCTTC
TRBV7-9	TRBJ2-5	TRBD1	NA	CASSLGSGTEQETQYF	TGTGCCAGCAGCTTAGGCTCCGGGACAGAGCAAGAGACCCAGTACTTC
TRBV5-1	TRBJ2-3	NA	few	CASSLRSGDTQYF	TGCGCCAGCAGCCTTAGGTCTGGAGATACGCAGTATTTT
TRBV6-6	TRBJ2-7	NA	few	CASSYERWEQYF	TGTGCCAGCAGTTACGAGAGGTGGGAGCAGTACTTC
TRBV7-8	TRBJ1-1	NA	many	CASSFTGSTEAFF	TGTGCCAGCAGCTTTACAGGGAGCACTGAAGCTTTCTTT
TRBV6-5	TRBJ2-3	NA	medium-sized	CASSYGSGTNTDTQYF	TGTGCCAGCAGTTACGGCTCCGGGACCAACACAGATACGCAGTATTTT
TRBV10-3	TRBJ2-7	TRBD2	NA	CAIGTSGSYEQYF	TGTGCCATCGGGACTAGCGGGAGTTACGAGCAGTACTTC
TRBV25-1	TRBJ1-1	NA	NA	CASSSGIVNTEAFF	TGTGCCAGCAGTTCCGGGATTGTGAACACTGAAGCTTTCTTT
TRBV4-2	TRBJ1-3	NA	few	CASSQDPGSGNTIYF	TGTGCCAGCAGCCAAGATCCCGGCTCTGGAAACACCATATATTTT
TRBV27	TRBJ2-7	TRBD1	NA	CASSKPGQGVYEQYF	TGTGCCAGCAGTAAGCCGGGACAGGGAGTCTACGAGCAGTACTTC
TRBV18	TRBJ1-4	NA	few	CASSPQGDTTNEKLFF	TGTGCCAGCTCTCCACAGGGAGACACAACTAATGAAAAACTGTTTTTT
TRBV5-1	TRBJ2-3	TRBD2	many	CASSLEPSGKGTDTQYF	TGCGCCAGCAGCTTGGAGCCTAGCGGTAAAGGCACAGATACGCAGTATTTT
TRBV2	TRBJ2-5	NA	few	CASSARPQETQYF	TGTGCCAGCAGTGCACGTCCTCAAGAGACCCAGTACTTC
TRBV10-3	TRBJ1-3	TRBD1	many	CASGGSGNTIYF	TGTGCCTCAGGGGGCTCTGGAAACACCATATATTTT
TRBV29-1	TRBJ2-5	NA	NA	CSVDERQETQYF	TGCAGCGTTGACGAAAGGCAAGAGACCCAGTACTTC
TRBV2	TRBJ2-7	NA	NA	CASGRDRSYEQYF	TGTGCCAGCGGACGGGACCGATCCTACGAGCAGTACTTC
TRBV7-7	TRBJ2-2	NA	NA	CASSPDRNTGELFF	TGTGCCAGCAGCCCGGACAGAAACACCGGGGAGCTGTTTTTT
TRBV20-1	TRBJ2-3	NA	NA	CSATGTDTQYF	TGCAGTGCTACTGGCACAGATACGCAGTATTTT
TRBV7-6	TRBJ2-1	TRBD2	few	CASSVTGLAGHNEQFF	TGTGCCAGCAGCGTAACGGGACTAGCGGGCCACAATGAGCAGTTCTTC
TRBV7-2	TRBJ2-3	TRBD2	few	CASSPTGGANSDTQYF	TGTGCCAGCAGCCCCACGGGGGGGGCCAATTCCGATACGCAGTATTTT
TRBV19	TRBJ2-7	TRBD2	few	CATLREDEQYF	TGTGCCACCCTCCGGGAGGACGAGCAGTACTTC
TRBV30	TRBJ1-2	NA	NA	CAWRRGGYTF	TGTGCCTGGAGAAGGGGTGGCTACACCTTC
TRBV30	TRBJ1-4	NA	NA	CAWSVLSEEKLFF	TGTGCCTGGAGTGTACTTTCCGAGGAAAAACTGTTTTTT
TRBV28	TRBJ2-3	TRBD2	few	CASSLYASGGDVDTQYF	TGTGCCAGCAGTTTATACGCTAGCGGGGGGGATGTAGATACGCAGTATTTT
TRBV19	TRBJ2-1	TRBD1	few	CAISLGQGAGEQFF	TGTGCCATCTCCCTGGGACAGGGGGCCGGTGAGCAGTTCTTC
TRBV19	TRBJ2-5	TRBD1	few	CASSLHRGQETQYF	TGTGCCAGTAGTCTCCACAGGGGTCAAGAGACCCAGTACTTC
TRBV4-3	TRBJ2-1	NA	many	CASSQDQGSAYNEQFF	TGCGCCAGCAGCCAAGATCAGGGGTCAGCCTACAATGAGCAGTTCTTC
TRBV29-1	TRBJ1-2	TRBD1	NA	CSAPTGGTNYGYTF	TGCAGCGCTCCAACAGGGGGCACTAACTATGGCTACACCTTC
TRBV7-2	TRBJ2-7	NA	few	CASSLERGDYEQYF	TGTGCCAGCAGCTTAGAGAGGGGGGACTACGAGCAGTACTTC
TRBV9	TRBJ2-7	TRBD1	NA	CASSSSTGTGYEQYF	TGTGCCAGCAGCTCAAGTACCGGGACAGGCTACGAGCAGTACTTC
TRBV11-2	TRBJ2-1	NA	NA	CASSLEPPPTKQFF	TGTGCCAGCAGCTTAGAGCCACCCCCCACAAAGCAGTTCTTC
TRBV11-2	TRBJ2-7	NA	NA	CASSLEERRGTYEQYF	TGTGCCAGCAGCTTAGAAGAAAGGAGAGGTACCTACGAGCAGTACTTC
TRBV4-3	TRBJ1-1	NA	NA	CASSHEPTPNTEAFF	TGCGCCAGCAGCCATGAACCGACACCTAACACTGAAGCTTTCTTT
TRBV18	TRBJ2-5	NA	many	CASSPNSQETQYF	TGTGCCAGCTCACCTAACAGCCAAGAGACCCAGTACTTC